This T cell receptor (beta chain) is from a study of T cell repertoires in cytomegalovirus infection. Findings and caveats of the study: People with CMV and the relevant HLA were identified by cumulative public TCR beta family frequency.

TCRdb used MiXCR to reprocess the reads, holding one entry per CDR3 protein. The profile shows around 340,000 distinct CDR3 sequences, 25% to 35% of them singletons. This clonotype was detected ten times or more. The antigen remains unidentified. Germline lookup yields CDR1 SGHTA and CDR2 FQGNSA. The CDR3 consists of 15 residues. Trimming took 2 bases from V and 4 from J; bases not matched to a gene: 7. The sequence was collected from a human donor in good health (CMV status not recorded). Some clones in this sample may be carry-over from other donors' samples. The J gene is TRBJ2-5, the V gene TRBV7-2, with 7 nucleotides matching TRBD2. This material consisted of cultured PBMCs, taken from culture after CMV antigen stimulation. The CDR3 bases are TGTGCCAGCAGCTTATTGGGCGGGAGTGGAGAGACCCAGTACTTC. This sequence encodes CASSLLGGSGETQYF.